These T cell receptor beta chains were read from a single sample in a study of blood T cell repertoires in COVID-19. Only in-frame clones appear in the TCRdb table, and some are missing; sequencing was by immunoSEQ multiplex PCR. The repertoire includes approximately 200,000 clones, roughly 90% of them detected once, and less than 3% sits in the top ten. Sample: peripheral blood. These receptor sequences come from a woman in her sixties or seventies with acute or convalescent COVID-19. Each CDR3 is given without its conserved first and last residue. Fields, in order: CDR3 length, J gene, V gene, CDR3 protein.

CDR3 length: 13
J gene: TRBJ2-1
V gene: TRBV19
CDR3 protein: ASTTSGGVYNEQF

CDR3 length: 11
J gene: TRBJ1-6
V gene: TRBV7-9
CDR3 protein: ASSLSPGSPLH

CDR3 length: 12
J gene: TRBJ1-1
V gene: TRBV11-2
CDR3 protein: ASSFSGPGGEAF

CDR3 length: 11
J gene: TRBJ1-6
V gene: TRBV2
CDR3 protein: ASTGQRNSPLH

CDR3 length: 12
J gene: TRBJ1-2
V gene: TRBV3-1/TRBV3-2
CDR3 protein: ASSLGQATYGYT

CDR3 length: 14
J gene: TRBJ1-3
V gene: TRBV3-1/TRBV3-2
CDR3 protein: ASSQRYRGFRNTIY

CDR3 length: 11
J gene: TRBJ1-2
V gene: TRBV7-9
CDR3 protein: ASSLGGGDGYT

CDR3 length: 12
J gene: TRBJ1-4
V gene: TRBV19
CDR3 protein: ASSAGQGFEKLF

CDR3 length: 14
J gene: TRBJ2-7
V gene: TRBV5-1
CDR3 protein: ASSPILAGGTLQQY

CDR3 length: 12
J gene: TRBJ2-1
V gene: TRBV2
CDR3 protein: ASGERGQYNEQF

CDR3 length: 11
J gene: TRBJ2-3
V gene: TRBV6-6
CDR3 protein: ASSLAATDTQY

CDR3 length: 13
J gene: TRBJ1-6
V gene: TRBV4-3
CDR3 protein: ASSQDTGGRSPLH

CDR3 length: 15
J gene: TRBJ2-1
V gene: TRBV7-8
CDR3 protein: ASSPGGAGGQYNEQF

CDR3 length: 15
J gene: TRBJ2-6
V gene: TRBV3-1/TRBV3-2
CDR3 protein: ASSQARKSSGANVLT

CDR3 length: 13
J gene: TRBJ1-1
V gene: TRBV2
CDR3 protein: ASSELSGINTEAF

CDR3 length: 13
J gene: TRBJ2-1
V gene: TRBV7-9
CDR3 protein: ASSFSGGTYNEQF

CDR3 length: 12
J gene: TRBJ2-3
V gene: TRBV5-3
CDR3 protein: ARSYGQVKDTQY

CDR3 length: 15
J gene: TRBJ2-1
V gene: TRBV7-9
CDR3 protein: ASSAPGVESSYNEQF

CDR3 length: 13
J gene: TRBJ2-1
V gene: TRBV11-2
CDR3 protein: ASSSQQSSYNEQF

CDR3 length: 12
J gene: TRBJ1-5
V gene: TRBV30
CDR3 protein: AWANQGGNQPQH

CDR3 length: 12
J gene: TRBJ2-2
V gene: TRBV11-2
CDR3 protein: ASRGTGESGELF

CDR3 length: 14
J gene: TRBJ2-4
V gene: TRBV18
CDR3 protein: ASSPRDSQAKNIQY

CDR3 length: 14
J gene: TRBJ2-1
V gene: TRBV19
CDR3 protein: ASSIAGQLFANEQF

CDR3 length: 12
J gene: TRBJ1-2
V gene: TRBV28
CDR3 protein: ASSTHSRAYGYT

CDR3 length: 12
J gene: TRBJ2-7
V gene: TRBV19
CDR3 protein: ASSSGLHTYEQY

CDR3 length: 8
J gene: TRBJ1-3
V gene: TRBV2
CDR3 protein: ASQLNTIY

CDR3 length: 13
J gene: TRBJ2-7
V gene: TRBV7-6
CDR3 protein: ASSSKTRGSYEQY

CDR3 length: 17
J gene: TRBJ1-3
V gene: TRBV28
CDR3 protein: ASNPWIAGDPFSGNTIY